Below, 27 T cell receptor beta chains from the same sample are listed, as sequenced in a study of liver allograft versus peripheral blood T cells. Whole-study context: Recipients' peripheral blood supplied the T cell receptor repertoires against which those in transplanted livers were compared.

TCRdb fed the reads into MiXCR, producing one record per CDR3 protein. The table lists about 260 distinct CDR3 sequences, around 19% of them singletons. These receptors were taken from a human patient who had a liver transplant. Some T cells may be the graft donor's.

Details on this clonotype: This sequence is one base from a far larger clone and is likely a read error. The chain recombines TRBV6-2 or TRBV6-3 with TRBJ2-1; no clear D gene. Germline values: CDR1 MNHEY, CDR2 SVGEGT. Trimming shortened V by 7 bases and J by 10 bases, and 14 bases separated the two germline ends. This CDR3 comprises 12 residues. The CDR3: CASKTYSYEQFF. The CDR3 DNA follows: TGTGCCAGCAAGACGTATTCCTACGAGCAGTTCTTC.

Within the sample, this clonotype is medium-sized (0.01 to 0.1%). V gene TRBV20-1 combines with J gene TRBJ1-1; D is uncertain. The CDR3 covers 11 residues. Trimming shortened V by 6 bases and J by 0 bases, and 5 bases separated the two germline ends. Per the germline V gene, CDR1 is DFQATT and CDR2 is SNEGSKA (reference sequence). CDR3 bases: TGCAGTGCGCACCTGAACACTGAAGCTTTCTTT. Its translation: CSAHLNTEAFF.

By share of the sample, this clonotype is large. The chain recombines TRBV5-6 with TRBJ2-7; 12 bases are a match to TRBD2. The CDR3 extends over 15 amino acids. Trimming at V came to 0 bases and at J to 6 bases, leaving 4 bases not matched to a gene. Germline lookup yields CDR1 SGHDT and CDR2 YYEEEE. Written as DNA, the CDR3 is TGTGCCAGCAGCTTGGGACTAGCGGGAGTGAGCGAGCAGTACTTC. Protein: CASSLGLAGVSEQYF.

This clonotype is termed large. The rearrangement joins TRBV6-2 or TRBV6-3 to TRBJ1-2; D might be TRBD1 (5 bases). The CDR3 totals 12 residues. CDR1 and CDR2 from the germline V gene are MNHEY and SVGEGT. V lost 2 bases to trimming and J lost 7 bases, with 8 bases between them. The CDR3 loop is CASSYMGLGYTF. CDR3 DNA: TGTGCCAGCAGTTACATGGGGCTTGGCTACACCTTC.

The chain links TRBV19 to TRBJ1-5; no reliable D call. CDR3 length: 12 amino acids. Per germline, CDR1 LNHDA and CDR2 SQIVND (reference sequence). Trimming took off 6 bases at V and 7 bases at J, with 10 bases between the two ends. The CDR3: CASRKYSQPQHF. Written as DNA, the CDR3 is TGTGCCAGTAGAAAGTATAGCCAGCCCCAGCATTTT.

By sample fraction, this clonotype is hyperexpanded. The chain combines TRBV10-3 with TRBJ2-2, with D tentatively TRBD2 (5 bases). The length of the CDR3 is 16 residues. V lost 4 bases and J lost 4, with 16 bases in between. Germline CDR1 ENHRY, CDR2 SYGVKD. CDR3 loop: CAISAAAGGATGELFF. Written as DNA, the CDR3 is TGTGCCATCAGTGCGGCGGCGGGCGGAGCCACCGGGGAGCTGTTTTTT.

This clonotype is classed as medium-sized. The chain couples TRBV19 to TRBJ2-1; the D call may be TRBD1 or TRBD2 (6 bases each). V shed 5 bases and J shed 6 bases, with 20 bases lying between them. The V gene's germline CDR1 is LNHDA and CDR2 SQIVND (reference sequence). This CDR3 comprises 16 residues. The CDR3 region has the DNA TGTGCCAGTAGTCCATACTCCCCGGGGGCTAGCAATGAGCAGTTCTTC. Translation: CASSPYSPGASNEQFF.

By share, this clonotype counts as large. The V and J genes are TRBV7-2 and TRBJ2-7; 14 nucleotides match TRBD2. Germline lookup yields CDR1 SGHTA and CDR2 FQGNSA. V dropped 2 bases and J dropped 4; count of bases not matched to a gene: 16. This CDR3 has 20 amino acids. CDR3 coding DNA: TGTGCCAGCAGCTTATCAAGGTCCTTCTTGACTAGCGGGGGGGTTTACGAGCAGTACTTC. The encoded protein is CASSLSRSFLTSGGVYEQYF.

This clonotype was seen a handful of times. This rearrangement joins TRBV7-9 to TRBJ2-1; D is ambiguous. Germline CDR1 and CDR2: SEHNR and FQNEAQ (reference sequence). Trimming took 4 bases from V and 4 from J, leaving 14 bases between them. There are 15 residues in the CDR3. The CDR3: CASSSPLTGYNEQFF. In DNA, the CDR3 is TGTGCCAGCAGCTCCCCATTGACTGGGTACAATGAGCAGTTCTTC.

This clonotype is large (0.1 to 1%) by share. The rearrangement joins TRBV6-2 or TRBV6-3 to TRBJ1-3, with a tentative D call TRBD1 (5 bases). This CDR3 region has 16 residues. Germline CDR1 MNHEY, CDR2 SVGEGT. With 7 bases removed from V and 0 bases from J, the gap between germline ends came to 16 bases. Here the CDR3 reads CASNDGTAISGNTIYF. The CDR3 nucleotides read TGTGCCAGCAATGACGGGACGGCGATCTCTGGAAACACCATATATTTT.

By frequency in the sample, this clonotype is medium-sized. The chain recombines TRBV12-3 or TRBV12-4 with TRBJ2-1; 14 bases are shared with TRBD2. The CDR3 covers 18 residues. Trimming at V came to 5 bases and at J to 4 bases, leaving 10 bases not matched to a gene. This chain's CDR3 is CASSPPGLAGVGYNEQFF. CDR3 bases: TGTGCCAGCAGTCCACCGGGACTAGCGGGAGTTGGGTACAATGAGCAGTTCTTC.

This clonotype is termed large. The chain links TRBV18 to TRBJ1-4; the D is unclear. The CDR3 loop spans 15 amino acids. The ends were cut back, 3 bases at V and 8 bases at J, with 16 bases in the middle. CDR1 KGHSH and CDR2 LQKENI come from the germline V gene. In DNA, the CDR3 is TGTGCCAGCTCACCGGGGTTGGCAAACCTGGAAAAACTGTTTTTT. The encoded protein is CASSPGLANLEKLFF.

This clonotype was picked up a small number of times. The J gene is TRBJ1-5, the V gene TRBV12-5; D gene ambiguous. Trimming pared 1 base from V and 8 bases from J, leaving 9 bases between. From germline, CDR1 is LGHNT and CDR2 FRNRAP. This CDR3 contains 13 residues. This CDR3 is CASGLGSLEPQHF. The CDR3 nucleotides read TGTGCTAGTGGTTTGGGCTCACTTGAGCCCCAGCATTTT. Based on the CDR3 plus reference TRBV12-5 and TRBJ1-5, the full variable domain is DARVTQTPRHKVTEMGQEVTMRCQPILGHNTVFWYRQTMMQGLELLAYFRNRAPLDDSGMPKDRFSAEMPDATLATLKIQPSEPRDSAVYFCASGLGSLEPQHFGDGTRLSIL.

The chain employs TRBV7-9 and TRBJ2-4, with unresolved D. Trimming took off 4 bases at V and 8 bases at J, with 15 bases between the two ends. Per the germline V gene, CDR1 is SEHNR and CDR2 is FQNEAQ (reference sequence). The CDR3 is 14 amino acids. The CDR3 coding sequence is TGTGCCAGCAGCTCGCCCGCAAAGGTGGACATTCAGTACTTC. Translated, it gives CASSSPAKVDIQYF.

By proportion, this clonotype is large. This chain uses TRBV18 with TRBJ2-2; possibly TRBD1 for D (5 bases). Germline CDR1 KGHSH, CDR2 LQKENI. The CDR3 contains 15 residues. Trimming stripped 4 bases from V and 1 base from J, with 10 bases between. The CDR3 loop is CASSQITGNTGELFF. The CDR3 DNA reads as TGTGCCAGCTCACAAATAACAGGGAACACCGGGGAGCTGTTTTTT.

This clonotype was seen only once. This chain links TRBV10-3 with TRBJ2-2; 8 bases align to TRBD2. The CDR3 totals 18 residues. Germline-derived CDR1 and CDR2 are ENHRY and SYGVKD. The ends lost 3 bases at V and 0 bases at J; junction bases unmatched: 9. The CDR3 sequence: CAISDGYVAGSNTGELFF. The CDR3 nucleotides are TGTGCCATCAGTGACGGCTATGTAGCGGGATCGAACACCGGGGAGCTGTTTTTT.

This clonotype rates as large. The DNA of the CDR3 is TGTGCCAGTAGTATCGGAATCGGGACAGGGGGATACGAGCAGTACTTC. This translates into CASSIGIGTGGYEQYF. The chain has TRBV19 and TRBJ2-7, with 11 bases matching TRBD1. V trimming: 3 bases; J trimming: 4 bases; junction bases outside the gene matches: 8. Per the germline V gene, CDR1 is LNHDA and CDR2 is SQIVND (reference sequence). The CDR3 runs to 16 residues.

This chain joins TRBV27 and TRBJ2-5; D possibly uses TRBD1 or TRBD2 (5 bases each). Germline V gene sequence: CDR1 MNHEY, CDR2 SMNVEV (reference sequence). The CDR3 has 12 residues. Trimming cost V 5 bases and J 4 bases, with 8 bases left between them. The CDR3 bases are TGTGCCAGCAGTCCAGGGAGAGAGACCCAGTACTTC. Translation gives CASSPGRETQYF.

This clonotype was counted a few times. V gene TRBV12-5 combines with J gene TRBJ1-1; no firm D call. The CDR3 loop spans 11 amino acids. V was trimmed by 6 bases and J by 1 base, leaving 3 bases between them. Looked up from germline, CDR1 is LGHNT and CDR2 is FRNRAP. CDR3 bases: TGTGCTAGTGGAGAGAACACTGAAGCTTTCTTT. It codes for CASGENTEAFF.

This clonotype was found a few times. The chain uses TRBV10-3 and TRBJ2-5; maybe TRBD2 (6 bases). The CDR3 has 14 amino acids. V dropped 4 bases and J dropped 2 bases, with 11 bases sitting between them. Germline loops: CDR1 ENHRY, CDR2 SYGVKD. The DNA for the CDR3 is TGTGCCATCAGTGCCCCGGGGGTTCAAGAGACCCAGTACTTC. Translation: CAISAPGVQETQYF.

By sample fraction, this clonotype is large. The rearrangement links TRBV5-6 to TRBJ1-2; 9 bases line up with TRBD1. The CDR3 is 15 amino acids. V shed 2 bases and J 6 bases; nucleotides not matched to a gene: 8. Germline V gene data show CDR1 as SGHDT and CDR2 as YYEEEE. DNA of the CDR3: TGTGCCAGCAGCTTCCGGGACAGGGCTTTCGATGGCTACACCTTC. It specifies CASSFRDRAFDGYTF.

In this sample, this clonotype is large. The chain combines TRBV7-2 with TRBJ1-2; D is possibly TRBD1 (5 bases). This CDR3 has 16 amino acids. V dropped 5 bases and J dropped 0 bases, with 16 bases sitting between them. Germline lookup yields CDR1 SGHTA and CDR2 FQGNSA. The CDR3 loop is CASSHRQGGANYGYTF. CDR3 nucleotides: TGTGCCAGCAGCCACCGCCAGGGAGGGGCTAACTATGGCTACACCTTC. Variable domain in full (rest from reference TRBV7-2 and TRBJ1-2): GAGVSQSPSNKVTEKGKDVELRCDPISGHTALYWYRQSLGQGLEFLIYFQGNSAPDKSGLPSDRFSAERTGGSVSTLTIQRTQQEDSAVYLCASSHRQGGANYGYTFGSGTRLTVV.

By share, this clonotype counts as medium-sized. The chain recombines TRBV6-2 or TRBV6-3 with TRBJ2-7, with unresolved D. Trimming took 7 bases from V and 1 from J, leaving 8 bases between them. Per the germline V gene, CDR1 is MNHEY and CDR2 is SVGEGT. CDR3 length: 12 amino acids. The CDR3: CASKTYSYEQYF. The CDR3, as DNA: TGTGCCAGCAAGACGTATTCCTACGAGCAGTACTTC.

By share, this clonotype ranks as large (0.1 to 1%). The chain links TRBV9 to TRBJ2-3, with 7 bases that match TRBD2. J lost 0 bases, V lost 3 bases, and 4 bases had no gene match. From germline, CDR1 is SGDLS and CDR2 YYNGEE. The length of the CDR3 is 15 residues. The CDR3 DNA follows: TGTGCCAGCAGCGCGGGGCGGGGGAGCACAGATACGCAGTATTTT. Protein product: CASSAGRGSTDTQYF.

By share of the sample, this clonotype is hyperexpanded. The chain employs TRBV7-2 and TRBJ1-6; D possibly corresponds to TRBD1 (6 bases). This CDR3 is built from 16 residues. Between the trimmed V and J ends, which lost 5 bases and 4 bases, there was a span of 15 bases. Germline assignment: CDR1 SGHTA and CDR2 FQGNSA. CDR3 region: CASSPSGALYNSPLHF. The CDR3 DNA follows: TGTGCCAGCAGCCCGTCAGGGGCCCTATATAATTCACCCCTCCACTTT.

Judged by abundance, this clonotype is large. The chain uses TRBV30 and TRBJ1-1; D gene uncertain. The germline V gene encodes CDR1 GTSNPN and CDR2 SVGIG (reference sequence). The CDR3 loop spans 11 amino acids. In nucleotides, the CDR3 is TGTATGGTTAGCGAGAACACTGAAGCTTTCTTT. As protein: CMVSENTEAFF. Full variable domain (outside the CDR3, taken from reference TRBV30 and TRBJ1-1): SQTIHQWPATLVQPVGSPLSLECTVEGTSNPNLYWYRQAAGRGLQLLFYSVGIGQISSEVPQNLSASRPQDRQFILSSKKLLLSDSGFYLCMVSENTEAFFGQGTRLTVV.

The count of this clonotype is one. V gene TRBV2 combines with J gene TRBJ1-2; TRBD1 is a possible D gene (5 bases). The CDR3 loop spans 12 amino acids. Trimming took off 11 bases at V and 5 bases at J, with 15 bases between the two ends. Germline V gene data show CDR1 as SNHLY and CDR2 as FYNNEI. CDR3 protein: CAGQGSVYGYTF. The CDR3 DNA reads TGTGCCGGACAAGGGAGTGTATATGGCTACACCTTC.